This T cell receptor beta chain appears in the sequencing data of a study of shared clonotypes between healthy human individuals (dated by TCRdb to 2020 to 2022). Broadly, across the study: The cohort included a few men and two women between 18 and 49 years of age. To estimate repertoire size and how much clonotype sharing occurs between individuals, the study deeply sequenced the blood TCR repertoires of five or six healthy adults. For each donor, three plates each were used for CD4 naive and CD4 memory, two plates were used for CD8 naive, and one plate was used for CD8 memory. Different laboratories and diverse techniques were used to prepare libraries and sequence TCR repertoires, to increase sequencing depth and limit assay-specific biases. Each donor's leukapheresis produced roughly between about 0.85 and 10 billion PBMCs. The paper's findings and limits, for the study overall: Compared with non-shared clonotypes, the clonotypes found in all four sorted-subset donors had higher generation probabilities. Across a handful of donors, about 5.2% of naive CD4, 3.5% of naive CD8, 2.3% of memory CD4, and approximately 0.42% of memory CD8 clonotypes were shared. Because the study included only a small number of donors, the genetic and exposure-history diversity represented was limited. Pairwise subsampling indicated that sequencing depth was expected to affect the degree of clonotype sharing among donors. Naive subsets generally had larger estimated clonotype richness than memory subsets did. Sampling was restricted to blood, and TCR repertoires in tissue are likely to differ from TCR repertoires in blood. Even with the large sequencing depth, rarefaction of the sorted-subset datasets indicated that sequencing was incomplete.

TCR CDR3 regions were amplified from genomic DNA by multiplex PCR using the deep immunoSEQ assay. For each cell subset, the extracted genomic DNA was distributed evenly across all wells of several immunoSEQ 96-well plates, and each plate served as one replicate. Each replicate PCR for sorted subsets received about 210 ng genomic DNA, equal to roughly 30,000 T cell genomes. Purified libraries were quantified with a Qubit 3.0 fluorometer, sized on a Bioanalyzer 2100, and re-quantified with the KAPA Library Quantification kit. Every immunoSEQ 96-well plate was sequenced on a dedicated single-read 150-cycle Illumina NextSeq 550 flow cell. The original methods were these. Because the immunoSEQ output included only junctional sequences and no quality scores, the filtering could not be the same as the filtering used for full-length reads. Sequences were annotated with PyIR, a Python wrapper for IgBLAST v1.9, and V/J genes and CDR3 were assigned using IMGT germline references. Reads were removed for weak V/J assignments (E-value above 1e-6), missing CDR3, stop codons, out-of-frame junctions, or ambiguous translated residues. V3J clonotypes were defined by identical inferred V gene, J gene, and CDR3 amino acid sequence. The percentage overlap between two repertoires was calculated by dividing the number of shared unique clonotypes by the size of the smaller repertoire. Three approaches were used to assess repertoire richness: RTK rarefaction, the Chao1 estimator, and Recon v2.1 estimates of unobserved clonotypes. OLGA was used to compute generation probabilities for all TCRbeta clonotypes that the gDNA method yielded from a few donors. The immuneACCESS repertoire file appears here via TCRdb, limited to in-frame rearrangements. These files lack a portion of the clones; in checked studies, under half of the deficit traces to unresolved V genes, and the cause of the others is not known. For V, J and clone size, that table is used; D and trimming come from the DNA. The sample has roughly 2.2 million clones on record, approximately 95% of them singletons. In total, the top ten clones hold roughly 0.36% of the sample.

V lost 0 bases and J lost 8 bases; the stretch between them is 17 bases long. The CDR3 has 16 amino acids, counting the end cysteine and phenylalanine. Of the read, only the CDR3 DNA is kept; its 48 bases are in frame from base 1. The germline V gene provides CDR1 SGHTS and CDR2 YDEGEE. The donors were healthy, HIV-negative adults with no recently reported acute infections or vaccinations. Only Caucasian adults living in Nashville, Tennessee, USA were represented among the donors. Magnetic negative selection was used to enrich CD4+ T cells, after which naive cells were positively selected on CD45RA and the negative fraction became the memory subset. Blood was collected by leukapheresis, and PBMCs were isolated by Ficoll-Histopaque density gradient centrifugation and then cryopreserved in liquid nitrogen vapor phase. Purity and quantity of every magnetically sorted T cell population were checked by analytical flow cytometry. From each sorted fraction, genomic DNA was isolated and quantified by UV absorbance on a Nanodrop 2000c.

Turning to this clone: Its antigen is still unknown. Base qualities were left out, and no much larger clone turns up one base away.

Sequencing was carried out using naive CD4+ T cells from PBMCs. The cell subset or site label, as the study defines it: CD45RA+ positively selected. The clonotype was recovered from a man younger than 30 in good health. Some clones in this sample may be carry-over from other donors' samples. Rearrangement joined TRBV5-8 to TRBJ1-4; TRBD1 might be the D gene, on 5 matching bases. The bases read TGTGCCAGCAGCTTGGGTGTAGGGGTTATAGGCGAAAAACTGTTTTTT. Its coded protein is CASSLGVGVIGEKLFF.